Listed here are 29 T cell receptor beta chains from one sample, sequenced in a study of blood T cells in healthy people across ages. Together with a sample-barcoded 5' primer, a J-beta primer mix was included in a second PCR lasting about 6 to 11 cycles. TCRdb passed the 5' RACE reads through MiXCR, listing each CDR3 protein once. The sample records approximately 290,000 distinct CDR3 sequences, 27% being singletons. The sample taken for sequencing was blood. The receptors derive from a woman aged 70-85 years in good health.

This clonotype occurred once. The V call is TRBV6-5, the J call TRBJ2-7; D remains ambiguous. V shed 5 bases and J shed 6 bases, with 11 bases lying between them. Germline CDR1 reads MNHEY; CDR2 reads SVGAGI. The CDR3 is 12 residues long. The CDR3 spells CASSRDGLEQYF. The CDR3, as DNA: TGTGCCAGCAGTAGAGACGGGCTCGAGCAGTACTTC.

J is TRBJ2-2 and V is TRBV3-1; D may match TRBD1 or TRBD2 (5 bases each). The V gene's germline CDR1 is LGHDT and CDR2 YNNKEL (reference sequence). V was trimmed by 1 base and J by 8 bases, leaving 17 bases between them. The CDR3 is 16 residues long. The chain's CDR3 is CASSQVARDPTGELFF. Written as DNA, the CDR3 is TGTGCCAGCAGCCAAGTCGCTCGGGACCCAACAGGGGAGCTGTTTTTT.

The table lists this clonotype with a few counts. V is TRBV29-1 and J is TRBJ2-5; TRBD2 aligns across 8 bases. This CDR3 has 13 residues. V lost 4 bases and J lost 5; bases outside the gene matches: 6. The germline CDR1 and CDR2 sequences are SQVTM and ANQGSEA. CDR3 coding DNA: TGCAGCGTTGTTAGCGGGAAGGGGGAGACCCAGTACTTC. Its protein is CSVVSGKGETQYF.

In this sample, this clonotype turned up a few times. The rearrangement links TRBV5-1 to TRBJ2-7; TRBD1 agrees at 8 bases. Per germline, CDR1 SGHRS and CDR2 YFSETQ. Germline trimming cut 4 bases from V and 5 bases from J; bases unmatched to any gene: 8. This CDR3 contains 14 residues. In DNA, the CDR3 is TGCGCCAGCAGCCTCACCGACAGGGGTCACGAGCAGTACTTC. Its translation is CASSLTDRGHEQYF. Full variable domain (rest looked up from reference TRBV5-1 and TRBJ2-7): KAGVTQTPRYLIKTRGQQVTLSCSPISGHRSVSWYQQTPGQGLQFLFEYFSETQRNKGNFPGRFSGRQFSNSRSEMNVSTLELGDSALYLCASSLTDRGHEQYFGPGTRLTVT.

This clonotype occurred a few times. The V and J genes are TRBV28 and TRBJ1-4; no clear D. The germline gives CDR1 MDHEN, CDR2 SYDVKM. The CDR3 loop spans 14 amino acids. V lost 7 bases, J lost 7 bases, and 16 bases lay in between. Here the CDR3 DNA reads TGTGCCAGCATCATGTCGGGGTCGAGTGAAAAACTGTTTTTT. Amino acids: CASIMSGSSEKLFF. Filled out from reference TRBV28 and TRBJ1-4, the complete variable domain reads DVKVTQSSRYLVKRTGEKVFLECVQDMDHENMFWYRQDPGLGLRLIYFSYDVKMKEKGDIPEGYSVSREKKERFSLILESASTNQTSMYLCASIMSGSSEKLFFGSGTQLSVL.

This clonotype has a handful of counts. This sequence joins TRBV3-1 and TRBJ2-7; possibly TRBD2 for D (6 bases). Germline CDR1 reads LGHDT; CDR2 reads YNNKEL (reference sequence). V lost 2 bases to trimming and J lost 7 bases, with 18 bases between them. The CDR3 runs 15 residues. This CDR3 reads CASSQPNGGVEEQYF. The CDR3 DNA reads TGTGCCAGCAGCCAACCCAACGGCGGGGTGGAGGAGCAGTACTTC.

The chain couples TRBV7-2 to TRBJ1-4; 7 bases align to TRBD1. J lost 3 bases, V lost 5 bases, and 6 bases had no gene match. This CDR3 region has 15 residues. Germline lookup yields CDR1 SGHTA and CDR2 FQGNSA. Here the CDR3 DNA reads TGTGCCAGCAGCCGCCTCGACAGGGCTAATGAAAAACTGTTTTTT. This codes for CASSRLDRANEKLFF.

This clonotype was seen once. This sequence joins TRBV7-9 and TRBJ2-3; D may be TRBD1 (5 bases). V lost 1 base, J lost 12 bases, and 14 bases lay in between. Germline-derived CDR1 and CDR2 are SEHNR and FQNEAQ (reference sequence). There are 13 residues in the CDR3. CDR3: CASSLGTGRVQYF. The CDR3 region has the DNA TGTGCCAGCAGCTTAGGTACTGGCAGGGTACAGTATTTT.

CDR3 amino acids: CASSSLPTTSYEQYF. The DNA for the CDR3 is TGTGCCAGCAGCTCGCTGCCAACAACCTCCTACGAGCAGTACTTC. The rearrangement uses TRBV7-2 and TRBJ2-1, with D hard to call. With the DNA end fitting TRBJ2-7 better, the J assignment may be wrong. CDR3 length: 15 residues. In germline, CDR1 is SGHTA, CDR2 FQGNSA.

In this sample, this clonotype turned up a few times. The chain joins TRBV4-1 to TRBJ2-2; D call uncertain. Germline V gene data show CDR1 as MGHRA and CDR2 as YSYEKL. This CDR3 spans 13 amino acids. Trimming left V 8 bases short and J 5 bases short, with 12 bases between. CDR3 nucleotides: TGCGCCAGCCACCACCTTAGTACCGGGGAGCTGTTTTTT. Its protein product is CASHHLSTGELFF.

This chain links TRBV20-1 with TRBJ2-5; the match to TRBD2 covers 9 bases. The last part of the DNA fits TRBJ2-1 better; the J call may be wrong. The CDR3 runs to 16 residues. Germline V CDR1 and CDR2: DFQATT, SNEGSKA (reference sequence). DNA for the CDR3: TGCAGTGCCAACCCCGAGAGCGGGGGGTTTTACAATGAGCAGTTCTTC. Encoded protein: CSANPESGGFYNEQFF.

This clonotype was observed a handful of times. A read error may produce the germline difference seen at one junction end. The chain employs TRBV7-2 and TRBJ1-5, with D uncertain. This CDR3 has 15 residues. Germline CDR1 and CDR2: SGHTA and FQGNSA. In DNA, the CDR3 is TGTGCCGGCAGCATAGGGCGGGGTGGCAATCAACCCCAGCATTTT. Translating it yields CAGSIGRGGNQPQHF.

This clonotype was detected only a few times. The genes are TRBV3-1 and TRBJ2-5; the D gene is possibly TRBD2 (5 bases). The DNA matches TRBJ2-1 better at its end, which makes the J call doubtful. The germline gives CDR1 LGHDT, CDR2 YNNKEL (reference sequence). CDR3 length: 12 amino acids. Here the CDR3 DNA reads TGTGCCAGCAGCCAAGATACTAGAAAGCAGTTCTTC. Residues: CASSQDTRKQFF.

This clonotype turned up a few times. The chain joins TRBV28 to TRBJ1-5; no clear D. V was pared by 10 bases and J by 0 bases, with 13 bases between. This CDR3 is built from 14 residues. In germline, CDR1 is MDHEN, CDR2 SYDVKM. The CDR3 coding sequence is TGTGCCACCAGAGGCGGGTATAGCAATCAGCCCCAGCATTTT. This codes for CATRGGYSNQPQHF.

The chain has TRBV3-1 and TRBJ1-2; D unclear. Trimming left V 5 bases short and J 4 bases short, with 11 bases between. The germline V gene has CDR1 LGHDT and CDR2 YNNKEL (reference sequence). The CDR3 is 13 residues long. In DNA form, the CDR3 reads TGTGCCAGCAGCAACGACTGGAGCTATGGCTACACCTTC. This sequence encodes CASSNDWSYGYTF.

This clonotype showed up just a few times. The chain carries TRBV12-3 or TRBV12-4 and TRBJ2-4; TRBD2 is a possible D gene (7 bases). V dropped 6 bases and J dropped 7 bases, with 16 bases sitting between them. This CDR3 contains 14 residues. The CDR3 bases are TGTGCCAGCAGCCAAACGGGGGGCGCGAACATTCAGTACTTC. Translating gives CASSQTGGANIQYF.

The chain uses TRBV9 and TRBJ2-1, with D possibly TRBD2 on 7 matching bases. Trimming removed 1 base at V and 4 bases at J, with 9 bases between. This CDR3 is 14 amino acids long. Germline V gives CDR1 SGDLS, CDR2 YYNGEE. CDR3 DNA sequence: TGTGCCAGCAGCGTAAGGGGGGGGTACAATGAGCAGTTCTTC. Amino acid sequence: CASSVRGGYNEQFF.

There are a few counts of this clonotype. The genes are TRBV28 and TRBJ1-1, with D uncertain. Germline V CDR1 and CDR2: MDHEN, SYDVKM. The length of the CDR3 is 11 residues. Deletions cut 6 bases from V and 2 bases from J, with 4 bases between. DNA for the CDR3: TGTGCCAGCAGGGGAAACACTGAAGCTTTCTTT. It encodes CASRGNTEAFF.

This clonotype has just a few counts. DNA of the CDR3: TGTGCCAGCAGCCAAGGGGACCATGGGTCCTACGAGCAGTACTTC. It specifies CASSQGDHGSYEQYF. The J gene is TRBJ2-7, the V gene TRBV3-1; the D call may be TRBD1 or TRBD2 (5 bases each). Deletions cut 1 base from V and 1 base from J, with 11 bases between. Germline V gene lookup returns CDR1 LGHDT and CDR2 YNNKEL (reference sequence). CDR3 length: 15 residues.

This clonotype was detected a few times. For the CDR3, the DNA is TGCGCCAGCAGCTACTGGGACAGTCCTAACTATGGCTACACCTTC. This gives the protein CASSYWDSPNYGYTF. V usage is TRBV5-1 and J usage is TRBJ1-2; 7 nucleotides match TRBD1. Germline trimming cut 3 bases from V and 0 bases from J; bases unmatched to any gene: 5. The germline V gene has CDR1 SGHRS and CDR2 YFSETQ. This CDR3 contains 15 residues.

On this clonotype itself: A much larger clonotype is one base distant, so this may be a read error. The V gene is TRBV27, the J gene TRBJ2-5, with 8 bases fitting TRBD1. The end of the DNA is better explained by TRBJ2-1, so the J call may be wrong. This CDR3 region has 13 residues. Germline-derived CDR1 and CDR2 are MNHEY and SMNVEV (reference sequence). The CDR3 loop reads CASMGQVYNEQFF. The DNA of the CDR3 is TGTGCCAGCATGGGACAGGTTTACAATGAGCAGTTCTTC.

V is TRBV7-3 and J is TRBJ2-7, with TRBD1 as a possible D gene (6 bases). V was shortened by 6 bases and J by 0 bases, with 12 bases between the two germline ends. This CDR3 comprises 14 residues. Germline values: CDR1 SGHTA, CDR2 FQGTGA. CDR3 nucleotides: TGTGCCAGCAGAACCGGGACAAGCTCCTACGAGCAGTACTTC. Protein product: CASRTGTSSYEQYF.

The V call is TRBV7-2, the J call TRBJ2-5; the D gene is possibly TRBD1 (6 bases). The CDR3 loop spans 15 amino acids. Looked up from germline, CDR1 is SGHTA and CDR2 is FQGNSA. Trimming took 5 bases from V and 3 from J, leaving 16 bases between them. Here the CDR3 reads CASSPTGRREETQYF. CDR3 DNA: TGTGCCAGCAGCCCTACAGGGCGTAGAGAAGAGACCCAGTACTTC.

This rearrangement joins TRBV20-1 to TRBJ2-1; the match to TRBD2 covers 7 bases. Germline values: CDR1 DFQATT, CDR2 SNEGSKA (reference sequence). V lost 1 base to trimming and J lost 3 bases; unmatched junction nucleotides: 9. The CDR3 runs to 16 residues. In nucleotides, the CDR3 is TGCAGTGCTAGAGTTTATGGGCTAGCGGTCTACAATGAGCAGTTCTTC. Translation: CSARVYGLAVYNEQFF.

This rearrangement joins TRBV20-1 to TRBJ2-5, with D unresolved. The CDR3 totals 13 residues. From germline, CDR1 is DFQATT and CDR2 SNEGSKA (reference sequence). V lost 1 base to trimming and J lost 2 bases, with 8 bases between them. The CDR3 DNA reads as TGCAGTGCTAGAGGGCCCAAACAAGAGACCCAGTACTTC. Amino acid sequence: CSARGPKQETQYF.

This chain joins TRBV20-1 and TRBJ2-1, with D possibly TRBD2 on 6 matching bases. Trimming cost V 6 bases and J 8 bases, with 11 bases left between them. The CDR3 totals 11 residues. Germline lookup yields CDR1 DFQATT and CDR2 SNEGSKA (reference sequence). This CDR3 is CSAQEGYEQFF. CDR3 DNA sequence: TGCAGTGCCCAGGAGGGTTATGAGCAGTTCTTC.

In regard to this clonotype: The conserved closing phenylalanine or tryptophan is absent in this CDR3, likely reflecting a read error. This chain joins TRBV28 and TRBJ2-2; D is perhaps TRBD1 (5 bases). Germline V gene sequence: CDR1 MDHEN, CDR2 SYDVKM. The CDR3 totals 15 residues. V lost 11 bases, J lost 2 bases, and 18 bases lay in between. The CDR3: CAGAGSAINTGELFI. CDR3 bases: TGTGCCGGAGCAGGGTCTGCTATCAACACCGGGGAGCTGTTTATT.

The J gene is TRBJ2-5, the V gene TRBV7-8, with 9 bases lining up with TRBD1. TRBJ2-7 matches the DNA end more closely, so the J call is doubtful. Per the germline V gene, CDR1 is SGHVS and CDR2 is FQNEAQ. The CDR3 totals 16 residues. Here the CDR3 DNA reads TGTGCCAGCAGCTCAAACGGACAGGGGCCATACTACGAGCAGTACTTC. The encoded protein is CASSSNGQGPYYEQYF.

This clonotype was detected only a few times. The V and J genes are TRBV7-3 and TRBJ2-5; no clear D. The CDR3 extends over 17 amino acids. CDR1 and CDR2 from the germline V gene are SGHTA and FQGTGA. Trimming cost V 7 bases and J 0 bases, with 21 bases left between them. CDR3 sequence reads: CASTQNFAGWYQETQYF. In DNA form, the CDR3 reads TGTGCCAGCACCCAAAACTTTGCCGGTTGGTACCAAGAGACCCAGTACTTC. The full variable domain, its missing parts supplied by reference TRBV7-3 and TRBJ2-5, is GAGVSQTPSNKVTEKGKYVELRCDPISGHTALYWYRQSLGQGPEFLIYFQGTGAADDSGLPNDRFFAVRPEGSVSTLKIQRTERGDSAVYLCASTQNFAGWYQETQYFGPGTRLLVL.